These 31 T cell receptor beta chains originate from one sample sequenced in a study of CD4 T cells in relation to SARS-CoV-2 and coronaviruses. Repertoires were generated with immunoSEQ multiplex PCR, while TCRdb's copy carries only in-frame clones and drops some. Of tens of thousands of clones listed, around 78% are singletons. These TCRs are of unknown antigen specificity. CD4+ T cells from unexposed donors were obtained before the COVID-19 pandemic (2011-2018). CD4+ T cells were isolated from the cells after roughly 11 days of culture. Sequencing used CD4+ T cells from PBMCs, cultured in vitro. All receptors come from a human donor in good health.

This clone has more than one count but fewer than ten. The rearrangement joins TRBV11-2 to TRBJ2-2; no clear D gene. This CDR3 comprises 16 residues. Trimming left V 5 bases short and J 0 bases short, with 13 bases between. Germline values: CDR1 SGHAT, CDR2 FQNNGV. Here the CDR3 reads CASSLRAAANTGELFF. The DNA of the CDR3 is TGTGCCAGCAGCCTCCGGGCGGCCGCGAACACCGGGGAGCTGTTTTTT.

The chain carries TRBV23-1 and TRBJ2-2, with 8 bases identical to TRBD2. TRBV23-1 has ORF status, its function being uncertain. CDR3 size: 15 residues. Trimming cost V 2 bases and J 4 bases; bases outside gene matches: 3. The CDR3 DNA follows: TGCGCCAGCAGTCAAGTCCGGGAGGGCACCGGGGAGCTGTTTTTT. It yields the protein CASSQVREGTGELFF.

The CDR3 reads CASSPPGQILSGNTIYF. The CDR3 bases are TGTGCCAGCAGCCCCCCTGGTCAGATCCTCTCTGGAAACACCATATATTTT. V gene TRBV5-6 combines with J gene TRBJ1-3; no clear D gene. This CDR3 has 17 residues. Per the germline V gene, CDR1 is SGHDT and CDR2 is YYEEEE. Trimming removed 4 bases at V and 0 bases at J, with 17 bases between.

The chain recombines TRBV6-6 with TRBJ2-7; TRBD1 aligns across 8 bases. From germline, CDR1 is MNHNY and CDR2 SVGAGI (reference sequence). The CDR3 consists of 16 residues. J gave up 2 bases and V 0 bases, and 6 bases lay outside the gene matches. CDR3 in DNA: TGTGCCAGCAGTTACTCGAGTGGACAGGGAACCTACGAGCAGTACTTC. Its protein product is CASSYSSGQGTYEQYF.

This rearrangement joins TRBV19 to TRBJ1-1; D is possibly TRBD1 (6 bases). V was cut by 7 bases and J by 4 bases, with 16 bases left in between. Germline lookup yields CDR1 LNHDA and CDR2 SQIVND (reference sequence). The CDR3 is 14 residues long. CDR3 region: CASNPGQLGTEAFF. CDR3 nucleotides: TGTGCCAGTAATCCCGGACAGCTTGGCACTGAAGCTTTCTTT.

CDR3 sequence: CASSWARGRGGYEQYF. In nucleotides, the CDR3 is TGTGCCAGCAGCTGGGCCCGGGGCAGGGGCGGGTACGAGCAGTACTTC. The rearrangement joins TRBV11-2 to TRBJ2-7, with D perhaps matching TRBD1 (6 bases). The germline V and J ends were trimmed by 4 bases and 4 bases, with 20 bases remaining between them. CDR3 length: 16 amino acids. The V gene's germline CDR1 is SGHAT and CDR2 FQNNGV.

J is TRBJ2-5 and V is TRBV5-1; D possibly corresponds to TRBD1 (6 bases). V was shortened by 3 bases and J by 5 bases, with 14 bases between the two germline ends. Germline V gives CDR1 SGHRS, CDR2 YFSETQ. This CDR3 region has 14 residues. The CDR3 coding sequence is TGCGCCAGCAGCTCGGACAGCCGTGGGGAGACCCAGTACTTC. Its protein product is CASSSDSRGETQYF.

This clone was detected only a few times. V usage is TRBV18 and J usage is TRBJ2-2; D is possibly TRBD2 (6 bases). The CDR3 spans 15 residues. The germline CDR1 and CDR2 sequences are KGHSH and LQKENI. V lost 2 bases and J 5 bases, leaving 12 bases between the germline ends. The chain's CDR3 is CASSPLSEGTGELFF. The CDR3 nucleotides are TGTGCCAGCTCACCATTGTCGGAGGGAACCGGGGAGCTGTTTTTT.

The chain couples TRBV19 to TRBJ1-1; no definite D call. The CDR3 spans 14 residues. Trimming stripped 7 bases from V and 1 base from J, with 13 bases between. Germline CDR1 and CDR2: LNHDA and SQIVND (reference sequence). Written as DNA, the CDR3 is TGTGCCAGTATGCGAGGCCCGGCGAACACTGAAGCTTTCTTT. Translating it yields CASMRGPANTEAFF.

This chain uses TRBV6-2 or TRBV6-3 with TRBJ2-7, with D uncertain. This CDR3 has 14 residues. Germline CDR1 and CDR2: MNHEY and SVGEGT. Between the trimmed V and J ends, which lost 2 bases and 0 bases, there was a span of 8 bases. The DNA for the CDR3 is TGTGCCAGCAGTTACGGGGTCCTCTCCTACGAGCAGTACTTC. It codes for CASSYGVLSYEQYF.

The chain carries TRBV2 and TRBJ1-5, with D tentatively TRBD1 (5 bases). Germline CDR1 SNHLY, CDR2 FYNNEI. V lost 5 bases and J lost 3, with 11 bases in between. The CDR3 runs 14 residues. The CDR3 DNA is TGTGCCAGCAGTTGGGGGGGATTCAATCAGCCCCAGCATTTT. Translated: CASSWGGFNQPQHF.

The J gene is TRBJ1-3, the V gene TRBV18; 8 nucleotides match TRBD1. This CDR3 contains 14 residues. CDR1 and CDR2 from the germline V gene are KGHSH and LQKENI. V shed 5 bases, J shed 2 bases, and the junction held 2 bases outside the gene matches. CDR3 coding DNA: TGTGCCAGCTCAGAGGACAGGGCTGGAAACACCATATATTTT. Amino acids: CASSEDRAGNTIYF.

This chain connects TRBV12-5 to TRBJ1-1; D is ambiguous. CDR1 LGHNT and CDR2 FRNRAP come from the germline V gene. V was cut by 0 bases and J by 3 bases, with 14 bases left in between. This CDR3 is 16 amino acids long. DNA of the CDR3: TGTGCTAGTGGTTTGGTACTCGGGCAGGAGGACACTGAAGCTTTCTTT. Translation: CASGLVLGQEDTEAFF.

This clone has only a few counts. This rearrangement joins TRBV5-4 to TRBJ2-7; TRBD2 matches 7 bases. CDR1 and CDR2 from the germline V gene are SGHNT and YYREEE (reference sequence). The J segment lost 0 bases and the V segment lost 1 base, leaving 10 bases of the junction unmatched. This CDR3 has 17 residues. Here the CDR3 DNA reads TGTGCCAGCAGCTTGACCATAAGAACTAGCGCCTCCTACGAGCAGTACTTC. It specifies CASSLTIRTSASYEQYF. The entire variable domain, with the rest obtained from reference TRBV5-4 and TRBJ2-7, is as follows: ETGVTQSPTHLIKTRGQQVTLRCSSQSGHNTVSWYQQALGQGPQFIFQYYREEENGRGNFPPRFSGLQFPNYSSELNVNALELDDSALYLCASSLTIRTSASYEQYFGPGTRLTVT.

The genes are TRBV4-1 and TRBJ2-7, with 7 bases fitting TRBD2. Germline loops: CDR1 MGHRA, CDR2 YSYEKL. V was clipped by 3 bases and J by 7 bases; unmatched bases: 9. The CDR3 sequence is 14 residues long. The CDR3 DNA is TGCGCCAGCAGCCAGTCGGGGGGAGCGAGGGAGCAGTACTTC. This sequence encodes CASSQSGGAREQYF.

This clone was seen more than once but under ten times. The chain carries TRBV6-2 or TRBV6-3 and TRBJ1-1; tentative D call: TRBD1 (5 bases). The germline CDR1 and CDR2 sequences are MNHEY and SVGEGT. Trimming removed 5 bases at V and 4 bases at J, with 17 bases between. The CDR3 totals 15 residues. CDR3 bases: TGTGCCAGCAGTCCCGGGAGGGCAGGGAGCACTGAAGCTTTCTTT. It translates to CASSPGRAGSTEAFF.

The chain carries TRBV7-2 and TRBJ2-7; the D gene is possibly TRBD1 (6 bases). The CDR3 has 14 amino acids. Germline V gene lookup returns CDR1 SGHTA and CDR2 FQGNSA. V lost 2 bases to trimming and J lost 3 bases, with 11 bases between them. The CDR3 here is CASSLSGANYEQYF. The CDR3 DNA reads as TGTGCCAGCAGCTTATCAGGGGCCAACTACGAGCAGTACTTC.

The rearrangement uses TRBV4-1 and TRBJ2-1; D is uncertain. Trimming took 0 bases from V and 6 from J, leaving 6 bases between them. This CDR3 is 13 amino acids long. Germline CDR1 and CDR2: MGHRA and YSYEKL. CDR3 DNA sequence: TGCGCCAGCAGCCAAGAACTGCGCAATGAGCAGTTCTTC. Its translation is CASSQELRNEQFF.

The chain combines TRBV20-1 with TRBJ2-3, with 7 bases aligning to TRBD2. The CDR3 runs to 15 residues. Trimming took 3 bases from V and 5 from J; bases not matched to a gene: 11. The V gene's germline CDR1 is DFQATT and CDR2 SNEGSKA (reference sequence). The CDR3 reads CSASHLGGARDTQYF. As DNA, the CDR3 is TGCAGTGCTAGTCATTTGGGAGGGGCGAGAGATACGCAGTATTTT.

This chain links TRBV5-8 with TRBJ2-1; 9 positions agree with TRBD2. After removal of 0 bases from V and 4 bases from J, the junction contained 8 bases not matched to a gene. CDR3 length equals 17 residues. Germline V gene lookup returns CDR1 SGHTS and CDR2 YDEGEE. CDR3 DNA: TGTGCCAGCAGCTTGGGGCTAGCGGGGCGGGATTACAATGAGCAGTTCTTC. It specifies CASSLGLAGRDYNEQFF.

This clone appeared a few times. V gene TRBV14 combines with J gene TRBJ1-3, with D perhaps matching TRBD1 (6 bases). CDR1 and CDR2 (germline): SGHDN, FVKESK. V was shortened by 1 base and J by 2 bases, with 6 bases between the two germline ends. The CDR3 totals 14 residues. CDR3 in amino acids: CASSQGTAGNTIYF. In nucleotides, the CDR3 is TGTGCCAGCAGCCAAGGGACAGCTGGAAACACCATATATTTT.

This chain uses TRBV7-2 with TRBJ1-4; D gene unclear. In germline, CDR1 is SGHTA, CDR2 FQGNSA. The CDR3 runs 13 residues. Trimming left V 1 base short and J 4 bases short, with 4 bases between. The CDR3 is CASSLVINEKLFF. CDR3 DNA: TGTGCCAGCAGCTTAGTAATTAATGAAAAACTGTTTTTT.

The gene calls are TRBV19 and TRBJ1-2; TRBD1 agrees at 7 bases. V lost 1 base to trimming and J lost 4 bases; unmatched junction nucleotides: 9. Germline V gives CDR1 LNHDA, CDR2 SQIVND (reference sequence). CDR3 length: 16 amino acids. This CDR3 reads CASSIVGQARGYGYTF. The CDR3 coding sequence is TGTGCCAGTAGTATAGTAGGACAGGCCCGGGGCTATGGCTACACCTTC.

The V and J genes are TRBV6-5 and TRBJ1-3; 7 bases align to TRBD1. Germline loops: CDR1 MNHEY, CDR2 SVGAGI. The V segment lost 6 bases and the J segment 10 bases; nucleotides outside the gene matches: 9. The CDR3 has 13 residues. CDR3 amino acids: CASRPQGKETIYF. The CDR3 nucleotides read TGTGCCAGCAGACCACAGGGGAAGGAAACCATATATTTT.

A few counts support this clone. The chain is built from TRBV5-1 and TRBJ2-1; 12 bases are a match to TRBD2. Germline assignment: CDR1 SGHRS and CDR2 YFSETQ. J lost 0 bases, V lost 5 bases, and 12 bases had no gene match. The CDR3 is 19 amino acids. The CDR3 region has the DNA TGCGCCAGCAGTTTCCTAGGACTAGCGGGATCCACCTCCTACAATGAGCAGTTCTTC. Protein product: CASSFLGLAGSTSYNEQFF. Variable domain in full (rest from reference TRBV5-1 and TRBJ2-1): KAGVTQTPRYLIKTRGQQVTLSCSPISGHRSVSWYQQTPGQGLQFLFEYFSETQRNKGNFPGRFSGRQFSNSRSEMNVSTLELGDSALYLCASSFLGLAGSTSYNEQFFGPGTRLTVL.

The CDR3: CATSPSGRGTGELFF. The CDR3 DNA sequence: TGTGCCACCAGTCCAAGCGGGAGAGGCACCGGGGAGCTGTTTTTT. The V call is TRBV24-1, the J call TRBJ2-2; 8 nucleotides match TRBD2. The CDR3 is 15 residues long. The V and J ends lost 6 bases and 4 bases, in that order; junction bases with no gene match: 6. Germline assignment: CDR1 KGHDR and CDR2 SFDVKD.

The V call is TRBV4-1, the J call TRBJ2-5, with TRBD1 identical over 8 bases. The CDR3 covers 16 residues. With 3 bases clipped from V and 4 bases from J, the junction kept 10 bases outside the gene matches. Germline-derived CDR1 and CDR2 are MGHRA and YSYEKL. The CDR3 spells CASSQVDLTGAETQYF. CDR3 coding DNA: TGCGCCAGCAGCCAGGTAGATCTGACAGGGGCAGAGACCCAGTACTTC.

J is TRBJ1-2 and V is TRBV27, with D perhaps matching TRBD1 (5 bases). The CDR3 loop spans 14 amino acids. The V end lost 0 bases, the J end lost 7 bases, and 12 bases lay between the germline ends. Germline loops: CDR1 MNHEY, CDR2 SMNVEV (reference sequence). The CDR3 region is CASSLSYGGSGYTF. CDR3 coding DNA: TGTGCCAGCAGTTTATCGTATGGGGGTAGTGGCTACACCTTC.

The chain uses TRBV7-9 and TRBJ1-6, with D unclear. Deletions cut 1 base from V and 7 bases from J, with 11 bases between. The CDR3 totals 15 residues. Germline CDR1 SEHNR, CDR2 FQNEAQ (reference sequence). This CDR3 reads CASSLEAGHNSPLHF. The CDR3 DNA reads TGTGCCAGCAGCTTAGAGGCAGGTCACAATTCACCCCTCCACTTT.

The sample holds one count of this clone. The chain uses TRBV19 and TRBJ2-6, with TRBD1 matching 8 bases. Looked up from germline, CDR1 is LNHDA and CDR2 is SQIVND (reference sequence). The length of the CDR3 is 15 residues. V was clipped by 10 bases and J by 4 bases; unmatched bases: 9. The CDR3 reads CATNDRGGGANVLTF. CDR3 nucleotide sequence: TGTGCCACCAACGACAGGGGCGGCGGGGCCAACGTCCTGACTTTC. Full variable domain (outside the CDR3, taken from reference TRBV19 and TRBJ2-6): DGGITQSPKYLFRKEGQNVTLSCEQNLNHDAMYWYRQDPGQGLRLIYYSQIVNDFQKGDIAEGYSVSREKKESFPLTVTSAQKNPTAFYLCATNDRGGGANVLTFGAGSRLTVL.

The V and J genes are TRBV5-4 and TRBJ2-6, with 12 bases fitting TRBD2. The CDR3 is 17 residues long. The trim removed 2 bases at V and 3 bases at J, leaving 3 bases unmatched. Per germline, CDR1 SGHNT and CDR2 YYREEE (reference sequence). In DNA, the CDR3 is TGTGCCAGCAGCTTCCCTAGCGGGAGGGGTGGGGCCAACGTCCTGACTTTC. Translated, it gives CASSFPSGRGGANVLTF.